This is a list of T cell receptor beta chains from one sample in a study of radiotherapy plus CTLA-4 blockade in lung cancer. This table comes from immunoSEQ multiplex PCR, and its TCRdb copy is limited to in-frame clones, with some not included. The table shows approximately 76,000 clones, with 60% to 85% occurring only once. Sequenced here: peripheral blood, sampled from a patient treated with radiotherapy plus ipilimumab. These receptors all stem from a human donor with non-small cell lung cancer who had a partial response to radiotherapy plus ipilimumab. Some clones in this sample may be carry-over from other donors' samples. Both conserved end residues are part of each CDR3. Each record gives: D gene, V gene, J gene, clone size, CDR3 DNA, CDR3 protein. A D gene is named only where the DNA matches it firmly. Part of the rows lack a size; the others show once, few, many or a class for expanded clones.

d_gene: NA; v_gene: TRBV2; j_gene: TRBJ2-5; abundance: NA; CDR3nt: TGTGCCAGCAGTCCCGGCGGGGTGACCCAGTACTTC; CDR3aa: CASSPGGVTQYF
d_gene: NA; v_gene: TRBV25-1; j_gene: TRBJ2-2; abundance: NA; CDR3nt: TGTGCCAGCAGTGAATTCTCCTCGAACACCGGGGAGCTGTTTTTT; CDR3aa: CASSEFSSNTGELFF
d_gene: NA; v_gene: TRBV6-1; j_gene: TRBJ2-7; abundance: NA; CDR3nt: TGTGCCAGCAGCGCGATCGACTCCTACGAGCAGTACTTC; CDR3aa: CASSAIDSYEQYF
d_gene: TRBD1; v_gene: TRBV29-1; j_gene: TRBJ2-1; abundance: NA; CDR3nt: TGCAGCGCTACAGGGGGCTCTTACAATGAGCAGTTCTTC; CDR3aa: CSATGGSYNEQFF
d_gene: TRBD2; v_gene: TRBV19; j_gene: TRBJ2-4; abundance: NA; CDR3nt: TGTGCCAGTAGTATCGGACTAGCGGGGGGTTCGGGGATTCAGTACTTC; CDR3aa: CASSIGLAGGSGIQYF
d_gene: TRBD1; v_gene: TRBV15; j_gene: TRBJ2-1; abundance: NA; CDR3nt: TGTGCCACCAGCAGAGGGGTGGGACAGGGGGCGAATGAGCAGTTCTTC; CDR3aa: CATSRGVGQGANEQFF
d_gene: TRBD2; v_gene: TRBV19; j_gene: TRBJ2-5; abundance: NA; CDR3nt: TGTGCCAGTAGTATAGGTTCCGGGGGGTGGGAGACCCAGTACTTC; CDR3aa: CASSIGSGGWETQYF
d_gene: NA; v_gene: TRBV5-4; j_gene: TRBJ1-1; abundance: NA; CDR3nt: TGTGCCAGCAGCCCCGTGCGGACAGTCCTATTAAACACTGAAGCTTTCTTT; CDR3aa: CASSPVRTVLLNTEAFF
d_gene: NA; v_gene: TRBV28; j_gene: TRBJ2-5; abundance: few; CDR3nt: TGTGCCAGCAGTTTAGGGAGAGGGGGCCGGGGGGGAGAGACCCAGTACTTC; CDR3aa: CASSLGRGGRGGETQYF
d_gene: TRBD2; v_gene: TRBV5-1; j_gene: TRBJ2-4; abundance: NA; CDR3nt: TGCGCCAGCAGCTTGGCGTCAGCGGGGGGGAACATTCAGTACTTC; CDR3aa: CASSLASAGGNIQYF
d_gene: NA; v_gene: TRBV5-1; j_gene: TRBJ2-7; abundance: NA; CDR3nt: TGCGCCAGCAGCTCTCTCTACGAGCAGTACTTC; CDR3aa: CASSSLYEQYF
d_gene: NA; v_gene: TRBV12-2; j_gene: TRBJ2-4; abundance: NA; CDR3nt: TGTGCAAGTCGCATGCGGACAGGGTCGTCAATTGTAGCCAAAAACATTCAGTACTTC; CDR3aa: CASRMRTGSSIVAKNIQYF
d_gene: TRBD2; v_gene: TRBV19; j_gene: TRBJ2-1; abundance: NA; CDR3nt: TGTGCCAGTAGTATCCCGGGACTAGCGGGGAGGGGTGATGAGCAGTTCTTC; CDR3aa: CASSIPGLAGRGDEQFF
d_gene: NA; v_gene: TRBV25-1; j_gene: TRBJ1-2; abundance: NA; CDR3nt: TGTGCCAGCAGTGTCGCGGGGCTCGATGGCTACACCTTC; CDR3aa: CASSVAGLDGYTF
d_gene: NA; v_gene: TRBV5-1; j_gene: TRBJ2-7; abundance: NA; CDR3nt: TGCGCCAGCAGCTCCCAACATGGATTTGACTACGAGCAGTACTTC; CDR3aa: CASSSQHGFDYEQYF
d_gene: NA; v_gene: TRBV11-2; j_gene: TRBJ2-7; abundance: NA; CDR3nt: TGTGCCAGCAGCTTAGCGGGACAGGCCGGGGGGGAGCAGTACTTC; CDR3aa: CASSLAGQAGGEQYF
d_gene: TRBD1; v_gene: TRBV2; j_gene: TRBJ1-5; abundance: NA; CDR3nt: TGTGCCAGCAGCGCTAGCACAGGGGGCTCTCAGCCCCAGCATTTT; CDR3aa: CASSASTGGSQPQHF
d_gene: TRBD1; v_gene: TRBV6-1; j_gene: TRBJ1-4; abundance: few; CDR3nt: TGTGCCAGCAGTGGGAATCCTGGGACAGCTGGTGAAAAACTGTTTTTT; CDR3aa: CASSGNPGTAGEKLFF
d_gene: NA; v_gene: TRBV19; j_gene: TRBJ1-5; abundance: NA; CDR3nt: TGTGCCACTCTCAGCCGGGATTTCAATCAGCCCCAGCATTTT; CDR3aa: CATLSRDFNQPQHF
d_gene: NA; v_gene: TRBV2; j_gene: TRBJ2-6; abundance: few; CDR3nt: TGTGCCAGCAGGGAGACTGGGGCCAACGTCCTGACTTTC; CDR3aa: CASRETGANVLTF
d_gene: TRBD1; v_gene: TRBV28; j_gene: TRBJ1-5; abundance: NA; CDR3nt: TGTGCCAGCAGGGTACCTATAAACAGGGGAAGCAATCAGCCCCAGCATTTT; CDR3aa: CASRVPINRGSNQPQHF
d_gene: NA; v_gene: TRBV11-3; j_gene: TRBJ2-7; abundance: NA; CDR3nt: TGTGCCAGCAGCTTATCGCCACAGACATCCTACGAGCAGTACTTC; CDR3aa: CASSLSPQTSYEQYF
d_gene: TRBD1; v_gene: TRBV6-1; j_gene: TRBJ2-2; abundance: NA; CDR3nt: TGTGCCAGCAGTGGTGGGACAGGGGTCGGGGAGCTGTTTTTT; CDR3aa: CASSGGTGVGELFF
d_gene: TRBD2; v_gene: TRBV7-9; j_gene: TRBJ2-5; abundance: NA; CDR3nt: TGTGCCAGCAGCGCCAACGCGGGGGTCCAAGAGACCCAGTACTTC; CDR3aa: CASSANAGVQETQYF
d_gene: NA; v_gene: TRBV19; j_gene: TRBJ2-1; abundance: NA; CDR3nt: TGTGCCAGTAGTTTCGGGACTGTTGGTAATGAGCAGTTCTTC; CDR3aa: CASSFGTVGNEQFF
d_gene: TRBD1; v_gene: TRBV6-5; j_gene: TRBJ1-3; abundance: NA; CDR3nt: TGTGCCAGCAGGCGGACAGGGGATACGGGAAACACCATATATTTT; CDR3aa: CASRRTGDTGNTIYF
d_gene: NA; v_gene: TRBV28; j_gene: TRBJ1-5; abundance: NA; CDR3nt: TGTGCCAGCAGCCCCCCTAGGGGCAGACATAGCAATCAGCCCCAGCATTTT; CDR3aa: CASSPPRGRHSNQPQHF
d_gene: NA; v_gene: TRBV5-6; j_gene: TRBJ1-2; abundance: NA; CDR3nt: TGTGCCAGCAGCTTGGACGGGGGGGGACGCGGAAATGGCTACACCTTC; CDR3aa: CASSLDGGGRGNGYTF
d_gene: NA; v_gene: TRBV7-8; j_gene: TRBJ2-1; abundance: NA; CDR3nt: TGTGCCAGCAGCCCCTCGAGGGATGAGCAGTTCTTC; CDR3aa: CASSPSRDEQFF
d_gene: TRBD2; v_gene: TRBV5-4; j_gene: TRBJ2-7; abundance: NA; CDR3nt: TGTGCCAGCAGCACCACTAGCGGTGCCTACGAGCAGTACTTC; CDR3aa: CASSTTSGAYEQYF
d_gene: TRBD1; v_gene: TRBV5-4; j_gene: TRBJ2-5; abundance: NA; CDR3nt: TGTGCCAGCAGCCGGGACAGGGGTGAGACCCAGTACTTC; CDR3aa: CASSRDRGETQYF
d_gene: NA; v_gene: TRBV19; j_gene: TRBJ1-3; abundance: NA; CDR3nt: TGTGCCAGTAGTACCGACAGAAGCCCTGGAAACACCATATATTTT; CDR3aa: CASSTDRSPGNTIYF
d_gene: NA; v_gene: TRBV29-1; j_gene: TRBJ2-3; abundance: NA; CDR3nt: TGCAGCGTTGAAGCTGGAGGGGATACGCAGTATTTT; CDR3aa: CSVEAGGDTQYF
d_gene: NA; v_gene: TRBV19; j_gene: TRBJ2-7; abundance: NA; CDR3nt: TGTGCCAGTAATTCCTTGGGACGGCTGGGGGGTGAGCAGTACTTC; CDR3aa: CASNSLGRLGGEQYF
d_gene: TRBD1; v_gene: TRBV7-2; j_gene: TRBJ1-5; abundance: NA; CDR3nt: TGTGCCAGCAGCATGACAGGGGGCACTTATCAGCCCCAGCATTTT; CDR3aa: CASSMTGGTYQPQHF
d_gene: NA; v_gene: TRBV18; j_gene: TRBJ2-7; abundance: NA; CDR3nt: TGTGCCAGCTCACCCCCCTCCCTGGCAGCGGCGGGGAACGAGCAGTACTTC; CDR3aa: CASSPPSLAAAGNEQYF
d_gene: NA; v_gene: TRBV4-1; j_gene: TRBJ1-1; abundance: NA; CDR3nt: TGTGCCAGCAGCCAAGTCCTAAACCGGGAGACGCCTGAAGCTTTCTTT; CDR3aa: CASSQVLNRETPEAFF
d_gene: NA; v_gene: TRBV5-4; j_gene: TRBJ2-7; abundance: NA; CDR3nt: TGTGCCAGCAGCTTGGACGGACAGAGCTCCTACGAGCAGTACTTC; CDR3aa: CASSLDGQSSYEQYF
d_gene: NA; v_gene: TRBV11-3; j_gene: TRBJ2-7; abundance: NA; CDR3nt: TGTGCCAGCAGCTTATCCGTCGAGCAGTACTTC; CDR3aa: CASSLSVEQYF
d_gene: TRBD1; v_gene: TRBV7-8; j_gene: TRBJ1-2; abundance: NA; CDR3nt: TGTGCCAGCAGCTTAGGAGGGACAGGGGCTTATGGCTACACCTTC; CDR3aa: CASSLGGTGAYGYTF
d_gene: TRBD2; v_gene: TRBV9; j_gene: TRBJ2-3; abundance: NA; CDR3nt: TGTGCCAGCAGCGGTTTAGCGGGGGGATTCACAGATACGCAGTATTTT; CDR3aa: CASSGLAGGFTDTQYF
d_gene: NA; v_gene: TRBV10-1; j_gene: TRBJ1-2; abundance: NA; CDR3nt: TGCGCCAGCAGTGAGTCGAACAAGAGGGGCTACACCTTC; CDR3aa: CASSESNKRGYTF
d_gene: NA; v_gene: TRBV21-1; j_gene: TRBJ2-7; abundance: NA; CDR3nt: TGTGCCAGCCCAATCCTAAAGGGGACAGGGGGCCTTAGGTACGAGCAGTACTTC; CDR3aa: CASPILKGTGGLRYEQYF
d_gene: TRBD2; v_gene: TRBV7-3; j_gene: TRBJ2-1; abundance: few; CDR3nt: TGTGCCAGCAGCTTTGAGCGGGGAATATACAATGAGCAGTTCTTC; CDR3aa: CASSFERGIYNEQFF
d_gene: NA; v_gene: TRBV14; j_gene: TRBJ2-4; abundance: NA; CDR3nt: TGTGCCAGCAGCCAAGATCCCGGACTAAGCGGAAAAAACATTCAGTACTTC; CDR3aa: CASSQDPGLSGKNIQYF
d_gene: NA; v_gene: TRBV15; j_gene: TRBJ1-3; abundance: NA; CDR3nt: TGTGCCACCAGCCAGGGTTACAGCAACGGAAACACCATATATTTT; CDR3aa: CATSQGYSNGNTIYF
d_gene: TRBD2; v_gene: TRBV7-7; j_gene: TRBJ2-5; abundance: once; CDR3nt: TGTGCCAGCAGCGTAGGGACTAGCGACGAGACCCAGTACTTC; CDR3aa: CASSVGTSDETQYF